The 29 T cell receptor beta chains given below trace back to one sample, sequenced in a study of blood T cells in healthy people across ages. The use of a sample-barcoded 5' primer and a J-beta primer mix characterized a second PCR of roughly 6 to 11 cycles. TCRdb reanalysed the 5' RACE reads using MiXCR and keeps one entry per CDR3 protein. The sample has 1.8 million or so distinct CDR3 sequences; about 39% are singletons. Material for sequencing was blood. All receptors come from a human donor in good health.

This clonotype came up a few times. CDR3 nucleotide sequence: TGTGCCAGCAGCTTAGGACAAAGTTGGGAGACCCAGTACTTC. Protein sequence: CASSLGQSWETQYF. V gene TRBV7-9 combines with J gene TRBJ2-5; D gene ambiguous. The CDR3 spans 14 residues. The germline V gene has CDR1 SEHNR and CDR2 FQNEAQ (reference sequence). The germline V and J ends were trimmed by 1 base and 5 bases, with 11 bases remaining between them.

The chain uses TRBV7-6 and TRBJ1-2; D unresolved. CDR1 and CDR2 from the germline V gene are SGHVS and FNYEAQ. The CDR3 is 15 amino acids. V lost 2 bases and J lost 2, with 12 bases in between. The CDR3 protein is CASSLSPGLNYGYTF. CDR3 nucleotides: TGTGCCAGCAGCTTATCCCCAGGCTTAAACTATGGCTACACCTTC.

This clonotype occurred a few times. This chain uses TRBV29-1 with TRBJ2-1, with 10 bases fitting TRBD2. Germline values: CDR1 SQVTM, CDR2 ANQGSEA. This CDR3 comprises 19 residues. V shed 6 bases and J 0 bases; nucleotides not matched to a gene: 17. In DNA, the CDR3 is TGCAGCGTGGAGGTAGTAGCGGGGGGTTTCTCAAGCTCCTACAATGAGCAGTTCTTC. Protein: CSVEVVAGGFSSSYNEQFF.

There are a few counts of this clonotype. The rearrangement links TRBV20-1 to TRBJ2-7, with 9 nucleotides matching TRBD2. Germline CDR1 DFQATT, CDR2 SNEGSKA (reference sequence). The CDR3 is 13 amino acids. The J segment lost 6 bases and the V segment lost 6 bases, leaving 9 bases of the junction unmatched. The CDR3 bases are TGCAGTGCCATTGACAGGCGGGAGGGCGAGCAGTACTTC. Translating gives CSAIDRREGEQYF.

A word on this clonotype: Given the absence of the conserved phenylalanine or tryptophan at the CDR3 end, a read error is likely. CDR3 sequence reads: CASSLGLAGLETQYL. The CDR3 nucleotides are TGTGCCAGCAGCTTGGGACTAGCGGGGCTAGAGACCCAGTACCTC. The chain carries TRBV5-6 and TRBJ2-5; 11 positions match TRBD2. CDR3 length: 15 amino acids. V lost 0 bases and J lost 4; bases outside the gene matches: 2. CDR1 is SGHDT and CDR2 is YYEEEE in the germline V gene.

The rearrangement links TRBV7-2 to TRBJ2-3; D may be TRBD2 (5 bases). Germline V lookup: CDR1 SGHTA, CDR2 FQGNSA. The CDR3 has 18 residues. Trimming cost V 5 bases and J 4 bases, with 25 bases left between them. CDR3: CASSPRALEGFGADTQYF. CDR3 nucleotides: TGTGCCAGCAGCCCTAGGGCCCTTGAGGGCTTTGGGGCAGATACGCAGTATTTT.

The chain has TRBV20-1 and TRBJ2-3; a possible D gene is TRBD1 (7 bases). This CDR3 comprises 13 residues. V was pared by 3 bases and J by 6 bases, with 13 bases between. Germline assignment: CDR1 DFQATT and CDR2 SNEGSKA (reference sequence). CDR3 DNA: TGCAGTGCTAGCTCGACAGGGACTGATACGCAGTATTTT. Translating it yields CSASSTGTDTQYF.

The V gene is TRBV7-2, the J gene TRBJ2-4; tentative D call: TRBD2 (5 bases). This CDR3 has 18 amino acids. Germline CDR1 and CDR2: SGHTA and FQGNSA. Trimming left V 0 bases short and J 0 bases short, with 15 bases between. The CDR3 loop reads CASSLAFYEGLAKNIQYF. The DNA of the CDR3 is TGTGCCAGCAGCTTAGCGTTTTATGAGGGCTTAGCCAAAAACATTCAGTACTTC. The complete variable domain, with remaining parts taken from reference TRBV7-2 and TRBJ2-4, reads GAGVSQSPSNKVTEKGKDVELRCDPISGHTALYWYRQSLGQGLEFLIYFQGNSAPDKSGLPSDRFSAERTGGSVSTLTIQRTQQEDSAVYLCASSLAFYEGLAKNIQYFGAGTRLSVL.

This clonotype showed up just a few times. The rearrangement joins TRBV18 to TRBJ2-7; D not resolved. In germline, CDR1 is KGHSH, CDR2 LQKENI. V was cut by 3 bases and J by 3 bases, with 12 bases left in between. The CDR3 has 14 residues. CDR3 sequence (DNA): TGTGCCAGCTCACCTTCGTTAGATTACTACGAGCAGTACTTC. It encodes CASSPSLDYYEQYF.

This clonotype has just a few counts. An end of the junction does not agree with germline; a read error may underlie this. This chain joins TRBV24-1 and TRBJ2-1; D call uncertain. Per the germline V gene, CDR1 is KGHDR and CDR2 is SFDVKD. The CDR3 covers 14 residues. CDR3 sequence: CATSDKSIYDEQFF. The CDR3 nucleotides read TGTGCCACCAGTGATAAGTCAATCTACGATGAGCAGTTCTTC.

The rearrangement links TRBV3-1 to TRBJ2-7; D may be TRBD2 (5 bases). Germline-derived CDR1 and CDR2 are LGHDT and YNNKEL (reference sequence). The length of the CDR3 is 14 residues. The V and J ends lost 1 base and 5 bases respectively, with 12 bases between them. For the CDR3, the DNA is TGTGCCAGCAGCCAAGGGACGAATAGCGACGAGCAGTACTTC. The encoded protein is CASSQGTNSDEQYF.

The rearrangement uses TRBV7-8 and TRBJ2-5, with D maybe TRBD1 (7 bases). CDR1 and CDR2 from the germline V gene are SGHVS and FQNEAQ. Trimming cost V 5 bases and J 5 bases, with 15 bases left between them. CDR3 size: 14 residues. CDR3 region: CASSNIQGRETQYF. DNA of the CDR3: TGTGCCAGCAGCAATATACAGGGGAGGGAGACCCAGTACTTC.

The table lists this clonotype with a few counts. The CDR3 loop reads CASSFTGTGSYNEQFF. CDR3 nucleotide sequence: TGTGCCAGCAGCTTCACCGGGACAGGGTCCTACAATGAGCAGTTCTTC. The chain is built from TRBV5-5 and TRBJ2-1, with 9 bases that match TRBD1. J lost 1 base, V lost 2 bases, and 4 bases had no gene match. CDR3 length: 16 residues. CDR1 is SGHKS, CDR2 YYEKEE, per germline (reference sequence).

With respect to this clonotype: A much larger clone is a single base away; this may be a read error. CDR3 sequence: CSVQISYGHTF. Written as DNA, the CDR3 is TGCAGCGTACAGATCTCCTATGGCCACACCTTC. The chain joins TRBV29-1 to TRBJ1-2; D is unclear. The germline V gene encodes CDR1 SQVTM and CDR2 ANQGSEA. This CDR3 comprises 11 residues.

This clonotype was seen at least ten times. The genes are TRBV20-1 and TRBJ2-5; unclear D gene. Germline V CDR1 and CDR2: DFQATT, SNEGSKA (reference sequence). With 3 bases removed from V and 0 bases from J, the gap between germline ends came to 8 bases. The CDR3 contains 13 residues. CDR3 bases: TGCAGTGCTAGGGGCAGCTACCAAGAGACCCAGTACTTC. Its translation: CSARGSYQETQYF.

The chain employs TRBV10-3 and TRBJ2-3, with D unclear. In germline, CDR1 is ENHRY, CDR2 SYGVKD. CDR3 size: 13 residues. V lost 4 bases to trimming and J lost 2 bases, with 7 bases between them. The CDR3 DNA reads TGTGCCATCAGTGCCCAATACACAGATACGCAGTATTTT. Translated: CAISAQYTDTQYF.

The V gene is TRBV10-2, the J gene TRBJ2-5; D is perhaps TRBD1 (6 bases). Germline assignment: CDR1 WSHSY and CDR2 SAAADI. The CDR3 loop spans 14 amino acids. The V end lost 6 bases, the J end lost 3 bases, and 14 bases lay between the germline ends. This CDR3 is CASRQGSLEETQYF. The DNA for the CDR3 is TGCGCCAGCAGACAGGGTAGTTTAGAAGAGACCCAGTACTTC.

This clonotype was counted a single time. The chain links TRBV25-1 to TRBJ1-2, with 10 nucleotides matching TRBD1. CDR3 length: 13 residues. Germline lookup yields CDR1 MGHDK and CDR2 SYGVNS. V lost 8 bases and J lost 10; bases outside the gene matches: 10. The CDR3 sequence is CASSERDRGYYTF. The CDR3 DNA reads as TGTGCCAGCTCCGAACGGGACAGGGGATACTACACCTTC.

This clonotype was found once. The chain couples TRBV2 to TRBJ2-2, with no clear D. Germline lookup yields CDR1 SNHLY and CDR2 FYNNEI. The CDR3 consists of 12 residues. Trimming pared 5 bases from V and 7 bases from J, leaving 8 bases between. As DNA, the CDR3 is TGTGCCAGCAGTAAGGAAGTCGGGGAGCTGTTTTTT. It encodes CASSKEVGELFF.

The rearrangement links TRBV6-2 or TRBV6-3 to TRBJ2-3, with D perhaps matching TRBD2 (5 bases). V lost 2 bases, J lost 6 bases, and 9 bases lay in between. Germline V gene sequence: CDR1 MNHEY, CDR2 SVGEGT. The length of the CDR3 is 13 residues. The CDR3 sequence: CASSYQEVDTQYF. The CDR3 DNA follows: TGTGCCAGCAGTTACCAGGAGGTGGATACGCAGTATTTT.

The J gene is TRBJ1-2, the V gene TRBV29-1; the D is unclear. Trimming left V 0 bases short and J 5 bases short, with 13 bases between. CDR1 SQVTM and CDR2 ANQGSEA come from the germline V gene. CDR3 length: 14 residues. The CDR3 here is CSVEDLPRGYGYTF. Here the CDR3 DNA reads TGCAGCGTTGAAGATCTTCCTAGAGGGTATGGCTACACCTTC.

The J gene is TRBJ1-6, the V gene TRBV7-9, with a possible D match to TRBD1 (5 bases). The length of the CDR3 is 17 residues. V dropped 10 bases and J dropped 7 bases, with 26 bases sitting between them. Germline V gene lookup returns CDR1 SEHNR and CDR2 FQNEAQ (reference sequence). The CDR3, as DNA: TGTGCCACAGGAGGAGTCGATAGTGGACGGGGGAATTCACCCCTCCACTTT. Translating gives CATGGVDSGRGNSPLHF.

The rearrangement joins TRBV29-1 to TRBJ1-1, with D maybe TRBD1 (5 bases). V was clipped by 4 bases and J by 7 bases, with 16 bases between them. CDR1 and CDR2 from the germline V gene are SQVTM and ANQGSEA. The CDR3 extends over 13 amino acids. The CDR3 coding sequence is TGCAGCGTTGGGGGACCCGGAGGGAGTGAAGCTTTCTTT. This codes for CSVGGPGGSEAFF.

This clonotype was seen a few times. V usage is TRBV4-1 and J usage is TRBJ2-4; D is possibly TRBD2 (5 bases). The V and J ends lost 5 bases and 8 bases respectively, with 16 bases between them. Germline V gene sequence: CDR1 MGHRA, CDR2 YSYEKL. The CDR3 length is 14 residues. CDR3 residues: CASSFPGERDIQYF. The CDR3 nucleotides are TGCGCCAGCAGCTTCCCCGGGGAAAGGGACATTCAGTACTTC.

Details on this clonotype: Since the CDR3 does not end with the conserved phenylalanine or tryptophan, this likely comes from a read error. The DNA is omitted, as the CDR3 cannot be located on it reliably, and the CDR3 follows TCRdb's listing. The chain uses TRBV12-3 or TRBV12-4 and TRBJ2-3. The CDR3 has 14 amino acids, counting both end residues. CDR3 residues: CASSFSVDTDTQYS.

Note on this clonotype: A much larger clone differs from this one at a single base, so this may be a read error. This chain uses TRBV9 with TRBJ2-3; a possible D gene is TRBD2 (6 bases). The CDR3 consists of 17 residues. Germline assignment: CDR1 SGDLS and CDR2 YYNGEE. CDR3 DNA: TGTGCCGGCAGCGTAGGAGCTAGCGAGTTTATCACAGATACGCAGTATTTT. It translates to CAGSVGASEFITDTQYF.

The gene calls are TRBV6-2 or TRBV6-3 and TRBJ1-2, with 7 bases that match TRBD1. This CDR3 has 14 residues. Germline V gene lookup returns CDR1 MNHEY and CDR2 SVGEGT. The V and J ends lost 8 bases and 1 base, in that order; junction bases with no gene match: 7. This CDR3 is CASHGQVLNYGYTF. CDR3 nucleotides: TGTGCCAGCCACGGACAGGTTCTTAACTATGGCTACACCTTC.

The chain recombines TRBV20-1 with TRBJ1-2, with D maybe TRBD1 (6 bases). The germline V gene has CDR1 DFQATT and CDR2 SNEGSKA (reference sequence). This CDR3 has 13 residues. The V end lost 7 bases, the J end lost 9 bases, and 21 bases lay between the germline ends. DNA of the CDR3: TGCAGTGTCCCTACAGGGCCCACCAGAAGCTACACCTTC. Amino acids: CSVPTGPTRSYTF.

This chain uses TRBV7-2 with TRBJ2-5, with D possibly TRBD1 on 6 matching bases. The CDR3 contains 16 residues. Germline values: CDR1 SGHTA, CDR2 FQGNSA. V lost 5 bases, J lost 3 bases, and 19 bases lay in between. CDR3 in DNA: TGTGCCAGCAGCATACCGGGACACCTCTTTAAAGAGACCCAGTACTTC. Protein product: CASSIPGHLFKETQYF.